A single sample is the source of the 13 T cell receptor beta chains below, sequenced in a study of CD8+ T cells in alopecia areata. cDNA prepared by RNA extraction and subsequent reverse transcription served as the template for sequencing. Data came from immunoSEQ multiplex PCR; TCRdb stores just in-frame clones and leaves some out. This sample carries 170,000 or so clones, about 53% of them seen once, and the ten largest clones take about 10%. Treatment reported: oral pan-JAK inhibitor, 5-10 mg twice daily. The sample here was CD8+ T cells sorted from blood, taken at week 24, from a patient treated with tofacitinib. All receptors derive from a human donor with alopecia areata.

This clone was recorded a few times. V gene TRBV4-3 combines with J gene TRBJ2-7; tentative D call: TRBD1 (6 bases). The V gene lost 0 bases and the J gene lost 2 bases, with 11 bases spanning the gap. The germline V gene encodes CDR1 LGHNA and CDR2 YSLEER. CDR3 length: 15 amino acids. The CDR3 loop reads CASSQDWSGAYEQYF. As DNA, the CDR3 is TGCGCCAGCAGCCAAGATTGGTCAGGGGCCTACGAGCAGTACTTC.

Note on this clone: Other nucleotide sequences in the sample specify the same CDR3. J is TRBJ2-7 and V is TRBV11-2, with 7 nucleotides matching TRBD1. CDR3 length equals 13 residues. Trimming cost V 1 base and J 4 bases; bases outside gene matches: 1. Germline assignment: CDR1 SGHAT and CDR2 FQNNGV. The CDR3 DNA is TGTGCCAGCAGCTTAGGGGGACAGTACGAGCAGTACTTC. Encoded protein: CASSLGGQYEQYF.

The gene calls are TRBV10-2 and TRBJ2-7, with TRBD2 identical over 8 bases. The V segment lost 2 bases and the J segment 6 bases; nucleotides outside the gene matches: 6. CDR1 and CDR2 (germline): WSHSY, SAAADI. CDR3 size: 14 residues. As DNA, the CDR3 is TGCGCCAGCAGTGAGACTAGCGGCCCTCCCGAGCAGTACTTC. Its translation: CASSETSGPPEQYF.

The rearrangement uses TRBV4-3 and TRBJ1-1; D gene ambiguous. The CDR3 consists of 14 residues. V lost 1 base and J lost 4, with 10 bases in between. Germline V lookup: CDR1 LGHNA, CDR2 YSLEER. The CDR3, as DNA: TGCGCCAGCAGCCAAGGTCCCATTGGCACTGAAGCTTTCTTT. Amino acid sequence: CASSQGPIGTEAFF.

This sequence joins TRBV7-2 and TRBJ2-3, with 8 bases identical to TRBD1. V was clipped by 6 bases and J by 4 bases; unmatched bases: 9. The CDR3 is made up of 15 amino acids. The germline gives CDR1 SGHTA, CDR2 FQGNSA. CDR3 nucleotides: TGTGCCAGCAGTTATTGGACAGGGTCCTCAGATACGCAGTATTTT. Residues: CASSYWTGSSDTQYF.

This clone occurred a few times. The rearrangement links TRBV29-1 to TRBJ1-1, with no clear D. CDR1 SQVTM and CDR2 ANQGSEA come from the germline V gene. Trimming pared 1 base from V and 5 bases from J, leaving 5 bases between. This CDR3 has 11 amino acids. CDR3 DNA sequence: TGCAGCGTTGAAGTAGGGACTGAAGCTTTCTTT. As protein: CSVEVGTEAFF.

The CDR3 sequence is CASSHGGAGELFF. CDR3 nucleotide sequence: TGCGCCAGCAGCCATGGAGGGGCCGGGGAGCTGTTTTTT. The V and J genes are TRBV4-3 and TRBJ2-2, with D possibly TRBD2 on 6 matching bases. From germline, CDR1 is LGHNA and CDR2 YSLEER. The CDR3 covers 13 residues. Trimming took 3 bases from V and 6 from J, leaving 8 bases between them.

The chain combines TRBV27 with TRBJ1-1, with a weak D call TRBD1 (5 bases). The germline V gene encodes CDR1 MNHEY and CDR2 SMNVEV (reference sequence). Trimming pared 8 bases from V and 5 bases from J, leaving 9 bases between. The CDR3 is 11 amino acids. The CDR3 spells CASAQGTEAFF. CDR3 sequence (DNA): TGTGCCAGCGCCCAGGGTACTGAAGCTTTCTTT.

The rearrangement links TRBV11-3 to TRBJ2-7; 8 nucleotides align to TRBD1. Germline values: CDR1 SGHNT, CDR2 YENEEA. The CDR3 runs 15 residues. J lost 4 bases, V lost 4 bases, and 9 bases had no gene match. The CDR3 nucleotides read TGTGCCAGCAGCTCACTGGGACAGGAACTTTACGAGCAGTACTTC. It specifies CASSSLGQELYEQYF. Complete variable domain (other parts from reference TRBV11-3 and TRBJ2-7): EAGVVQSPRYKIIEKKQPVAFWCNPISGHNTLYWYLQNLGQGPELLIRYENEEAVDDSQLPKDRFSAERLKGVDSTLKIQPAELGDSAVYLCASSSLGQELYEQYFGPGTRLTVT.

The chain joins TRBV14 to TRBJ1-1; D is perhaps TRBD1 (5 bases). Germline CDR1 reads SGHDN; CDR2 reads FVKESK. V lost 4 bases, J lost 4 bases, and 13 bases lay in between. This CDR3 has 14 residues. CDR3 sequence reads: CASSLRVGGTEAFF. The CDR3 region has the DNA TGTGCCAGCAGCCTAAGGGTGGGGGGCACTGAAGCTTTCTTT.

J is TRBJ2-1 and V is TRBV19, with D possibly TRBD1 on 6 matching bases. Looked up from germline, CDR1 is LNHDA and CDR2 is SQIVND (reference sequence). This CDR3 spans 15 amino acids. V was shortened by 3 bases and J by 4 bases, with 13 bases between the two germline ends. The CDR3 here is CASSIGQGHYNEQFF. CDR3 in DNA: TGTGCCAGTAGTATCGGGCAGGGGCATTACAATGAGCAGTTCTTC.

Of note for this clone: Other DNA variants within this sample encode the same CDR3. The V call is TRBV7-9, the J call TRBJ1-1; the D is unclear. V lost 3 bases and J 2 bases, leaving 7 bases between the germline ends. Germline V lookup: CDR1 SEHNR, CDR2 FQNEAQ (reference sequence). The CDR3 covers 13 residues. The CDR3 reads CASSLSANTEAFF. CDR3 nucleotides: TGTGCCAGCAGCTTGAGCGCCAACACTGAAGCTTTCTTT.

The count of this clone is one. This chain links TRBV6-5 with TRBJ2-1; 11 nucleotides match TRBD2. J lost 9 bases, V lost 0 bases, and 7 bases had no gene match. The length of the CDR3 is 16 residues. CDR1 and CDR2 (germline): MNHEY, SVGAGI. The CDR3 DNA sequence: TGTGCCAGCAGTTACTCCGGTACTAGCGGGGGCGTTGAGCAGTTCTTC. It translates to CASSYSGTSGGVEQFF.